A single sample is the source of the 14 T cell receptor beta chains below, sequenced in a study of blood T cell repertoires in COVID-19. Here immunoSEQ multiplex PCR was the method, and the copy in TCRdb shows in-frame clones only, minus some. The data hold roughly 280,000 clones, with 85% to 95% observed a single time. The material sequenced was PBMCs or T cells enriched from blood (not recorded which). The receptors here all came from a middle-aged man who had been exposed to COVID-19.

The chain combines TRBV7-2 with TRBJ2-1, with D possibly TRBD1 on 5 matching bases. The CDR3 sequence is 14 residues long. Trimming removed 3 bases at V and 3 bases at J, with 9 bases between. CDR1 SGHTA and CDR2 FQGNSA come from the germline V gene. This CDR3 reads CASSFRQSYNEQFF. Written as DNA, the CDR3 is TGTGCCAGCAGCTTTCGACAGAGCTACAATGAGCAGTTCTTC.

This sequence joins TRBV18 and TRBJ2-5; 12 nucleotides agree with TRBD2. Germline values: CDR1 KGHSH, CDR2 LQKENI. The junction had 7 bases not matched to a gene; V was cut back by 1 base and J by 4 bases. The length of the CDR3 is 17 residues. The CDR3 region has the DNA TGTGCCAGCTCACCACGTTCAGCTAGCGGGAGGGGAGAGACCCAGTACTTC. Protein: CASSPRSASGRGETQYF.

The chain carries TRBV14 and TRBJ1-3, with a possible D match to TRBD1 (5 bases). Germline CDR1 reads SGHDN; CDR2 reads FVKESK. Trimming took 5 bases from V and 1 from J, leaving 12 bases between them. CDR3 size: 15 residues. The CDR3 nucleotides read TGTGCCAGCAGCTGGGACTTAGGATCTGGAAACACCATATATTTT. This translates into CASSWDLGSGNTIYF.

The chain has TRBV5-8 and TRBJ1-3, with a weak D call TRBD1 (5 bases). Germline V gene sequence: CDR1 SGHTS, CDR2 YDEGEE. V was cut by 4 bases and J by 0 bases, with 8 bases left in between. This CDR3 has 14 amino acids. The chain's CDR3 is CASSRGSSGNTIYF. The CDR3 region has the DNA TGTGCCAGCAGCCGGGGGAGCTCTGGAAACACCATATATTTT.

The rearrangement uses TRBV7-3 and TRBJ2-1; the match to TRBD2 covers 8 bases. The CDR3 length is 20 residues. The V gene end was trimmed by 5 bases and the J gene end by 0 bases; junction bases not matched to a gene: 18. Germline V lookup: CDR1 SGHTA, CDR2 FQGTGA. The CDR3 protein is CASSAGREGSGKSSYNEQFF. The CDR3 region has the DNA TGTGCCAGCAGCGCTGGTCGGGAGGGGAGCGGAAAGAGCTCCTACAATGAGCAGTTCTTC.

This clone was detected once. V is TRBV6-5 and J is TRBJ2-1; D perhaps matches TRBD2 (5 bases). With 11 bases removed from V and 3 bases from J, the gap between germline ends came to 11 bases. Germline V gene sequence: CDR1 MNHEY, CDR2 SVGAGI. The CDR3 runs to 12 residues. The DNA of the CDR3 is TGTGCCGGGAGCCGGTACTACAATGAGCAGTTCTTC. Protein product: CAGSRYYNEQFF.

The rearrangement joins TRBV24-1 to TRBJ2-1; 7 bases match TRBD1. The ends lost 3 bases at V and 2 bases at J; junction bases unmatched: 6. The CDR3 runs 16 residues. CDR1 is KGHDR, CDR2 SFDVKD, per germline. CDR3 DNA: TGTGCCACCAGTGATCCCGGGACAGCGACCTACAATGAGCAGTTCTTC. It is translated as CATSDPGTATYNEQFF.

The chain links TRBV24-1 to TRBJ2-1; D perhaps matches TRBD2 (6 bases). Germline V CDR1 and CDR2: KGHDR, SFDVKD. V dropped 4 bases and J dropped 6 bases, with 9 bases sitting between them. The CDR3 consists of 13 residues. CDR3 residues: CATSDPTSNEQFF. CDR3 sequence (DNA): TGTGCCACCAGTGACCCGACTAGCAATGAGCAGTTCTTC.

This clone was counted a single time. The chain recombines TRBV11-3 with TRBJ2-1; a weak D match, TRBD1 (6 bases). Per the germline V gene, CDR1 is SGHNT and CDR2 is YENEEA. Between the trimmed V and J ends, which lost 5 bases and 8 bases, there was a span of 16 bases. CDR3 length equals 14 residues. CDR3 amino acids: CASSHRTATDEQFF. CDR3 nucleotides: TGTGCCAGCAGCCATCGGACAGCAACGGATGAGCAGTTCTTC.

This CDR3 reads CASSTGTSGVSEQFF. Written as DNA, the CDR3 is TGCGCCAGCAGCACGGGGACTAGCGGGGTCAGTGAGCAGTTCTTC. V gene TRBV5-1 combines with J gene TRBJ2-1; TRBD2 agrees at 13 bases. The V segment lost 4 bases and the J segment 9 bases; nucleotides outside the gene matches: 7. Germline assignment: CDR1 SGHRS and CDR2 YFSETQ. This CDR3 has 15 residues.

Only one count was recorded for this clone. This sequence joins TRBV5-1 and TRBJ1-4, with D hard to call. Germline V CDR1 and CDR2: SGHRS, YFSETQ. V was pared by 5 bases and J by 8 bases, with 16 bases between. This CDR3 contains 14 residues. CDR3 in DNA: TGCGCCAGCAGAATGGGAGGGATTGGGGAAAAACTGTTTTTT. It yields the protein CASRMGGIGEKLFF.

The V and J genes are TRBV12-5 and TRBJ1-2; 9 nucleotides align to TRBD1. The CDR3 is made up of 15 amino acids. The germline V gene has CDR1 LGHNT and CDR2 FRNRAP. J gave up 4 bases and V 4 bases, and 7 bases lay outside the gene matches. CDR3 residues: CASGSQGAEIYGYTF. DNA of the CDR3: TGTGCTAGTGGTTCACAGGGGGCAGAGATCTATGGCTACACCTTC.

The gene calls are TRBV11-3 and TRBJ1-1; perhaps TRBD1 as D (5 bases). The V gene's germline CDR1 is SGHNT and CDR2 YENEEA. Deletions cut 2 bases from V and 11 bases from J, with 12 bases between. The CDR3 has 12 amino acids. CDR3 amino acids: CASSLLGVAAFF. The CDR3 DNA reads as TGTGCCAGCAGCTTACTAGGGGTTGCGGCTTTCTTT.

The J gene is TRBJ2-1, the V gene TRBV7-9, with D unresolved. The CDR3 contains 10 residues. In germline, CDR1 is SEHNR, CDR2 FQNEAQ (reference sequence). Trimming removed 6 bases at V and 11 bases at J, with 8 bases between. The CDR3 DNA reads TGTGCCAGCAGTCAGAAGAAGCAGTTCTTC. This sequence encodes CASSQKKQFF.